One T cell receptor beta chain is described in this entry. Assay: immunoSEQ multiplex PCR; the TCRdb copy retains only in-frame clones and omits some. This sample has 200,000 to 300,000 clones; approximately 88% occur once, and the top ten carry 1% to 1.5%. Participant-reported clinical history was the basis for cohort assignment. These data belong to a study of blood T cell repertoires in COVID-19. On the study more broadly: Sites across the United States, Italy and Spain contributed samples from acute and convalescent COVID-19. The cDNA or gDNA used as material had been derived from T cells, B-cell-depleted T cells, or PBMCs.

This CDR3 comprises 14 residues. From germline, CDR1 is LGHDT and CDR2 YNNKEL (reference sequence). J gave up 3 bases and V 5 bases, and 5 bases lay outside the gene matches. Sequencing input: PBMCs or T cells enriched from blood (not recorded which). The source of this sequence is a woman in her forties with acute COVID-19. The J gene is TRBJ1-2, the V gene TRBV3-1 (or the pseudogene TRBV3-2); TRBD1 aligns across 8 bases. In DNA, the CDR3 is TGTGCCAGCAGCGCCCAGGGGGCTGACTATGGCTACACCTTC. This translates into CASSAQGADYGYTF.